This T cell receptor (beta chain) derives from a study of T cells in Graves' hyperthyroidism and ophthalmopathy. Study-level results: Among thyroid clonotypes expanded above 0.001, most also appeared in blood.

This clonotype was detected a few times. The antigen is undetermined. RNA transcripts served as the template for amplifying TCR beta CDR3 regions. The HTBI primer set drove a first-round RT-PCR of the TCR CDR3. TCRdb independently ran MiXCR on the multiplex PCR reads; one entry per CDR3 protein. The table has roughly 570,000 distinct CDR3 sequences, under 60% seen once; the top ten hold more than 7%. Patients having uncontrolled infection, another autoimmune disease, pregnancy or lactation were not included. The CDR3 runs 14 residues. The V gene lost 4 bases and the J gene lost 2 bases, with 12 bases spanning the gap. Germline V gives CDR1 LGHNA, CDR2 YNFKEQ.

This clonotype originated in a woman between 18 and 30 years old with Graves' hyperthyroidism. V is TRBV4-2 and J is TRBJ2-7; D is ambiguous. The sequenced sample was peripheral blood or thyroid tissue (not recorded which). The CDR3 protein is CASSPETFTYEQYF. CDR3 nucleotide sequence: TGTGCCAGCAGCCCGGAGACTTTTACCTACGAGCAGTACTTC.